These 26 T cell receptor beta chains were all obtained from the same sample, sequenced in a study of early T cells in non-severe SARS-CoV-2 infection. Via MiXCR, TCRdb re-called the 5' RACE reads, giving one row per CDR3 protein. The sample yields fewer than 120,000 distinct CDR3 sequences, around 12% seen once. Source: whole blood, taken at baseline. The receptor source for this set is an adult who was a healthcare worker with PCR-confirmed SARS-CoV-2 infection or an uninfected control (not recorded which).

This clonotype has at least ten counts. This sequence joins TRBV18 and TRBJ2-2; no reliable D call. The CDR3 has 15 residues. Germline V lookup: CDR1 KGHSH, CDR2 LQKENI. With 1 base removed from V and 6 bases from J, the gap between germline ends came to 12 bases. The CDR3 reads CASSPRNPEAGELFF. The CDR3 DNA reads TGTGCCAGCTCACCACGAAACCCAGAGGCCGGGGAGCTGTTTTTT.

Many counts were recorded for this clonotype. The chain combines TRBV7-2 with TRBJ1-2, with D uncertain. Germline CDR1 reads SGHTA; CDR2 reads FQGNSA. The length of the CDR3 is 15 residues. Trimming took off 1 base at V and 5 bases at J, with 14 bases between the two ends. CDR3 nucleotides: TGTGCCAGCAGCTTAGAACTCAACGAGCGATATGGCTACACCTTC. Amino acid sequence: CASSLELNERYGYTF.

A few counts support this clonotype. The V call is TRBV5-1, the J call TRBJ2-1, with 15 bases lining up with TRBD2. The J segment lost 6 bases and the V segment lost 0 bases, leaving 1 base of the junction unmatched. Germline lookup yields CDR1 SGHRS and CDR2 YFSETQ. The CDR3 spans 16 residues. The CDR3: CASSLGGLAGGNEQFF. The CDR3 nucleotides read TGCGCCAGCAGCTTGGGGGGACTAGCGGGAGGCAATGAGCAGTTCTTC.

This clonotype was found many times. The chain combines TRBV30 with TRBJ2-1; a weak D match, TRBD1 (6 bases). V was trimmed by 2 bases and J by 7 bases, leaving 12 bases between them. Germline loops: CDR1 GTSNPN, CDR2 SVGIG (reference sequence). This CDR3 is built from 13 residues. The CDR3 loop reads CAWSPPGTNEQFF. CDR3 sequence (DNA): TGTGCCTGGAGTCCCCCCGGGACAAATGAGCAGTTCTTC.

This clonotype was counted a few times. This sequence joins TRBV12-3 or TRBV12-4 and TRBJ2-3, with a weak D call TRBD2 (5 bases). The CDR3 is made up of 14 amino acids. Trimming pared 6 bases from V and 10 bases from J, leaving 20 bases between. Written as DNA, the CDR3 is TGTGCCAGCAGCCCCGATGGGTGGGAGAAATCGCAGTATTTT. Protein product: CASSPDGWEKSQYF.

This clonotype was found many times. This chain uses TRBV4-1 with TRBJ1-1; D uncertain. The CDR3 is made up of 14 amino acids. V dropped 5 bases and J dropped 5 bases, with 15 bases sitting between them. Germline V gene sequence: CDR1 MGHRA, CDR2 YSYEKL. CDR3 in DNA: TGCGCCAGCAGCTCGAGGGTGGTGAGGACTGAAGCTTTCTTT. Its translation: CASSSRVVRTEAFF.

V and J are TRBV21-1 and TRBJ2-5; the D call TRBD1 from the table was never checked on the DNA. TRBV21-1 is an annotated pseudogene. The CDR3 is made up of 14 amino acids. CDR3 DNA: TGTGCCCTCAGGGCAGGGGTGGACCAAGAGACCCAGTACTTC. Its protein product is CALRAGVDQETQYF.

The table lists this clonotype with a few counts. V is TRBV11-1 and J is TRBJ1-5; a weak D match, TRBD1 (5 bases). The CDR3 is 13 residues long. The germline CDR1 and CDR2 sequences are SGHAT and FQDESV (reference sequence). The V and J ends lost 3 bases and 5 bases respectively, with 8 bases between them. This CDR3 reads CASSLTADQPQHF. Here the CDR3 DNA reads TGTGCCAGCAGCTTGACAGCTGATCAGCCCCAGCATTTT.

The table lists this clonotype with a few counts. The chain uses TRBV10-3 and TRBJ2-7; D is possibly TRBD2 (5 bases). V lost 0 bases and J lost 0, with 15 bases in between. The CDR3 extends over 17 amino acids. CDR1 and CDR2 (germline): ENHRY, SYGVKD. DNA of the CDR3: TGTGCCATCAGTGAGTCGACTCGAGGGCTGAGCTCCTACGAGCAGTACTTC. Translating it yields CAISESTRGLSSYEQYF.

The rearrangement uses TRBV20-1 and TRBJ2-4; TRBD2 matches at 8 bases. Germline V gives CDR1 DFQATT, CDR2 SNEGSKA (reference sequence). J was trimmed by 6 bases and V by 3 bases; bases with no gene match: 10. The CDR3 totals 15 residues. The CDR3 is CSARARGSGVNIQYF. The CDR3 coding sequence is TGCAGTGCTAGGGCCCGGGGTAGCGGGGTAAACATTCAGTACTTC.

This clonotype was counted at least ten times. This rearrangement joins TRBV4-2 to TRBJ2-7; the D gene is possibly TRBD2 (6 bases). Germline V gene data show CDR1 as LGHNA and CDR2 as YNFKEQ. The CDR3 totals 13 residues. With 0 bases removed from V and 4 bases from J, the gap between germline ends came to 7 bases. DNA of the CDR3: TGTGCCAGCAGCCAAGACGCGGGGTACGAGCAGTACTTC. Protein product: CASSQDAGYEQYF.

The chain has TRBV18 and TRBJ1-6, with D unresolved. V was pared by 2 bases and J by 7 bases, with 15 bases between. CDR1 KGHSH and CDR2 LQKENI come from the germline V gene. This CDR3 is 16 amino acids long. This chain's CDR3 is CASSPTYGSKNSPLHF. The CDR3 region has the DNA TGTGCCAGCTCACCAACGTACGGCAGTAAAAATTCACCCCTCCACTTT.

This clonotype was recorded a few times. This chain connects TRBV18 to TRBJ2-1, with TRBD2 matching over 7 bases. CDR3 length equals 16 residues. The trim removed 4 bases at V and 3 bases at J, leaving 9 bases unmatched. Germline V lookup: CDR1 KGHSH, CDR2 LQKENI. The CDR3, as DNA: TGTGCCAGCTCACTCACCCCACGGACTAGCTACAATGAGCAGTTCTTC. Its protein is CASSLTPRTSYNEQFF.

This clonotype has more than one count but fewer than ten. This chain connects TRBV12-3 or TRBV12-4 to TRBJ1-5; possibly TRBD1 for D (6 bases). CDR3 length: 13 amino acids. With 6 bases removed from V and 4 bases from J, the gap between germline ends came to 10 bases. Here the CDR3 reads CASSRGGNQPQHF. The CDR3 nucleotides are TGTGCCAGCAGCAGGGGCGGTAATCAGCCCCAGCATTTT.

Ten or more counts support this clonotype. The V and J genes are TRBV2 and TRBJ2-7; 7 bases agree with TRBD1. The junction had 5 bases not matched to a gene; V was cut back by 10 bases and J by 2 bases. CDR3 size: 12 residues. Germline V gives CDR1 SNHLY, CDR2 FYNNEI. The CDR3, as DNA: TGTGCCATCATGACAGGGACCTACGAGCAGTACTTC. This sequence encodes CAIMTGTYEQYF.

This clonotype has only a few counts. The chain is built from TRBV9 and TRBJ2-4, with 10 bases aligning to TRBD2. The trim removed 0 bases at V and 7 bases at J, leaving 4 bases unmatched. Germline CDR1 and CDR2: SGDLS and YYNGEE. This CDR3 has 15 residues. CDR3 protein: CASSVGAGGWNIQYF. CDR3 DNA sequence: TGTGCCAGCAGCGTAGGAGCGGGAGGGTGGAACATTCAGTACTTC.

The table lists this clonotype with a few counts. V is TRBV3-1 and J is TRBJ2-2; D gene unclear. V was pared by 6 bases and J by 1 base, with 12 bases between. The CDR3 contains 15 residues. The germline V gene encodes CDR1 LGHDT and CDR2 YNNKEL (reference sequence). CDR3 bases: TGTGCCAGCAGACCCGGAATATTGAACACCGGGGAGCTGTTTTTT. Its translation: CASRPGILNTGELFF. Combining the CDR3 with reference TRBV3-1 and TRBJ2-2 gives the whole variable domain DTAVSQTPKYLVTQMGNDKSIKCEQNLGHDTMYWYKQDSKKFLKIMFSYNNKELIINETVPNRFSPKSPDKAHLNLHINSLELGDSAVYFCASRPGILNTGELFFGEGSRLTVL.

This clonotype was picked up many times. The chain employs TRBV5-5 and TRBJ1-2; tentative D call: TRBD1 (6 bases). Trimming left V 0 bases short and J 6 bases short, with 12 bases between. CDR1 is SGHKS and CDR2 is YYEKEE in the germline V gene (reference sequence). The CDR3 runs to 14 residues. CDR3 amino acids: CASSLDSGADGYTF. CDR3 nucleotides: TGTGCCAGCAGCTTGGATTCGGGGGCAGATGGCTACACCTTC.

V usage is TRBV6-2 or TRBV6-3 and J usage is TRBJ2-1; D is uncertain. The CDR3 is 11 residues long. V was cut by 3 bases and J by 6 bases, with 3 bases left in between. CDR1 and CDR2 (germline): MNHEY, SVGEGT. This chain's CDR3 is CASSYTNEQFF. The CDR3 coding sequence is TGTGCCAGCAGTTATACCAATGAGCAGTTCTTC.

This chain links TRBV29-1 with TRBJ2-7; D gene ambiguous. The CDR3 sequence is 11 residues long. The germline V gene has CDR1 SQVTM and CDR2 ANQGSEA. Between the trimmed V and J ends, which lost 5 bases and 1 base, there was a span of 6 bases. The CDR3, as DNA: TGCAGCGTTAAATTTTCCTACGAGCAGTACTTC. Translation: CSVKFSYEQYF.

This clonotype turned up a few times. The V call is TRBV27, the J call TRBJ2-5; 9 positions match TRBD1. J was trimmed by 5 bases and V by 8 bases; bases with no gene match: 9. CDR1 is MNHEY and CDR2 is SMNVEV in the germline V gene (reference sequence). This CDR3 has 14 amino acids. Written as DNA, the CDR3 is TGTGCCAGCCGTCAACAGGGGGCAGGGGAGACCCAGTACTTC. It translates to CASRQQGAGETQYF.

This clonotype was found a few times. The chain is built from TRBV20-1 and TRBJ1-1, with 9 positions matching TRBD1. This CDR3 contains 16 residues. The V gene end was trimmed by 3 bases and the J gene end by 1 base; junction bases not matched to a gene: 9. CDR1 is DFQATT and CDR2 is SNEGSKA in the germline V gene (reference sequence). This chain's CDR3 is CSARELTGGANTEAFF. For the CDR3, the DNA is TGCAGTGCTAGGGAACTGACAGGGGGTGCGAACACTGAAGCTTTCTTT.

The rearrangement links TRBV6-5 to TRBJ1-2; TRBD1 is a possible D gene (5 bases). This CDR3 is built from 13 residues. V lost 7 bases and J 2 bases, leaving 11 bases between the germline ends. Germline CDR1 is MNHEY and CDR2 is SVGAGI. CDR3 loop: CASTNGGNYGYTF. Written as DNA, the CDR3 is TGTGCCAGCACCAACGGGGGAAACTATGGCTACACCTTC.

This clonotype was counted many times. The chain couples TRBV5-4 to TRBJ1-1; TRBD1 might be the D (6 bases). Per the germline V gene, CDR1 is SGHNT and CDR2 is YYREEE (reference sequence). This CDR3 is 14 amino acids long. V was clipped by 2 bases and J by 5 bases, with 13 bases between them. The CDR3 loop reads CASSFHNGQTEAFF. The CDR3 DNA is TGTGCCAGCAGCTTCCACAACGGACAGACTGAAGCTTTCTTT.

The V and J genes are TRBV6-5 and TRBJ2-3, with D uncertain. The CDR3 runs to 13 residues. Germline V gene data show CDR1 as MNHEY and CDR2 as SVGAGI. Trimming left V 7 bases short and J 5 bases short, with 13 bases between. Here the CDR3 DNA reads TGTGCCAGCAAAGCTACAGCAAGAGATACGCAGTATTTT. Translation: CASKATARDTQYF.

The chain links TRBV27 to TRBJ2-1; D call uncertain. The CDR3 is 15 amino acids. Trimming shortened V by 3 bases and J by 0 bases, and 9 bases separated the two germline ends. Looked up from germline, CDR1 is MNHEY and CDR2 is SMNVEV (reference sequence). The CDR3 loop reads CASSLAWSSYNEQFF. The DNA for the CDR3 is TGTGCCAGCAGTTTGGCCTGGAGCTCCTACAATGAGCAGTTCTTC.